The 13 T cell receptor beta chains in this list originate from one sample, sequenced in a study of Ad26.COV2.S vaccination and SARS-CoV-2 variants. This table comes from immunoSEQ multiplex PCR, and its TCRdb copy is limited to in-frame clones, with some not included. The sample has 150,000 to 200,000 clones, roughly 87% seen once. The specimen comprised peripheral blood, sampled after recovery from COVID-19. The receptors here all came from a human donor who had recovered from COVID-19.

The V call is TRBV5-5, the J call TRBJ1-1, with a possible D match to TRBD1 (5 bases). Per germline, CDR1 SGHKS and CDR2 YYEKEE (reference sequence). The CDR3 runs 15 residues. The V end was cut by 3 bases, the J end by 1 base, with 13 bases between. CDR3 coding DNA: TGTGCCAGCAGCTATCGGGGGTCCCCGAACACTGAAGCTTTCTTT. Translation gives CASSYRGSPNTEAFF.

The chain employs TRBV18 and TRBJ2-5; 13 bases agree with TRBD2. Germline-derived CDR1 and CDR2 are KGHSH and LQKENI. This CDR3 has 16 residues. V was pared by 3 bases and J by 5 bases, with 6 bases of the junction left unmatched. The CDR3 coding sequence is TGTGCCAGCTCACCCGGACTAGCGGGAGTAGGGGAGACCCAGTACTTC. Protein: CASSPGLAGVGETQYF.

With regard to this clone: The same CDR3 is also encoded by other DNA sequences in this sample. This chain connects TRBV10-3 to TRBJ2-7, with no clear D. Trimming removed 2 bases at V and 4 bases at J, with 3 bases between. This CDR3 comprises 11 residues. CDR1 ENHRY and CDR2 SYGVKD come from the germline V gene. The CDR3 sequence is CAISETYEQYF. CDR3 in DNA: TGTGCCATCAGTGAGACTTACGAGCAGTACTTC.

The chain recombines TRBV29-1 with TRBJ1-2; D unresolved. Trimming removed 4 bases from V and 4 bases from J, with 16 bases in between. Germline CDR1 SQVTM, CDR2 ANQGSEA. The CDR3 is 14 residues long. CDR3 sequence: CSVGRDQGGYGYTF. The CDR3 region has the DNA TGCAGCGTTGGGAGAGATCAAGGTGGCTATGGCTACACCTTC.

The chain recombines TRBV5-8 with TRBJ2-7; D gene uncertain. With 0 bases removed from V and 1 base from J, the gap between germline ends came to 11 bases. Germline CDR1 and CDR2: SGHTS and YDEGEE. The CDR3 runs 15 residues. The DNA of the CDR3 is TGTGCCAGCAGCTTGGCCAATTTACTTTCCTACGAGCAGTACTTC. This gives the protein CASSLANLLSYEQYF. The variable domain in full, with the rest retrieved from reference TRBV5-8 and TRBJ2-7, is EAGVTQSPTHLIKTRGQQATLRCSPISGHTSVYWYQQALGLGLQFLLWYDEGEERNRGNFPPRFSGRQFPNYSSELNVNALELEDSALYLCASSLANLLSYEQYFGPGTRLTVT.

The CDR3 DNA is TGTGCCAGCAGGGCCGGGACAGGGGCCTCTAATGAGCAGTTCTTC. It translates to CASRAGTGASNEQFF. This sequence joins TRBV5-6 and TRBJ2-1; TRBD1 agrees at 10 bases. The germline gives CDR1 SGHDT, CDR2 YYEEEE. V was clipped by 5 bases and J by 7 bases; unmatched bases: 9. The CDR3 spans 15 residues. The whole variable domain, filled in from reference TRBV5-6 and TRBJ2-1, reads DAGVTQSPTHLIKTRGQQVTLRCSPKSGHDTVSWYQQALGQGPQFIFQYYEEEERQRGNFPDRFSGHQFPNYSSELNVNALLLGDSALYLCASRAGTGASNEQFFGPGTRLTVL.

The V gene is TRBV7-6, the J gene TRBJ2-1; D is undetermined. The CDR3 has 13 amino acids. Trimming stripped 2 bases from V and 8 bases from J, with 10 bases between. Germline lookup yields CDR1 SGHVS and CDR2 FNYEAQ. In DNA form, the CDR3 reads TGTGCCAGCAGCTTATATCTCGGCGATGAGCAGTTCTTC. Amino acids: CASSLYLGDEQFF.

The CDR3 is CASSAGTGDEKLFF. The CDR3 region has the DNA TGTGCCAGCAGCGCCGGGACAGGGGATGAAAAACTGTTTTTT. This sequence joins TRBV7-9 and TRBJ1-4, with 10 bases aligning to TRBD1. The germline gives CDR1 SEHNR, CDR2 FQNEAQ (reference sequence). The V gene end was trimmed by 5 bases and the J gene end by 6 bases; junction bases not matched to a gene: 3. CDR3 size: 14 residues.

The rearrangement links TRBV10-3 to TRBJ1-2; 8 positions agree with TRBD1. There are 17 residues in the CDR3. V shed 5 bases and J 3 bases; nucleotides not matched to a gene: 14. Per germline, CDR1 ENHRY and CDR2 SYGVKD. The CDR3: CAISPDRGALFDYGYTF. The DNA of the CDR3 is TGTGCCATCAGTCCAGACAGGGGCGCTCTCTTTGACTATGGCTACACCTTC.

V and J are TRBV3-1 (or the pseudogene TRBV3-2) and TRBJ2-5, with D possibly being TRBD2 (6 bases). The CDR3 covers 14 residues. Germline V gene sequence: CDR1 LGHDT, CDR2 YNNKEL (reference sequence). Trimming took 0 bases from V and 3 from J, leaving 8 bases between them. CDR3 nucleotide sequence: TGTGCCAGCAGCCAAGACCGCGGGGAAGAGACCCAGTACTTC. Translated: CASSQDRGEETQYF.

The chain has TRBV12-3 or TRBV12-4 and TRBJ2-2; no reliable D call. This CDR3 contains 13 residues. The ends were cut back, 5 bases at V and 4 bases at J, with 8 bases in the middle. CDR3 in DNA: TGTGCCAGCAGTCTCGAACCCACCGGGGAGCTGTTTTTT. Amino acid sequence: CASSLEPTGELFF.

This chain joins TRBV6-5 and TRBJ2-7; D may be TRBD2 (6 bases). This CDR3 is 14 amino acids long. Germline V CDR1 and CDR2: MNHEY, SVGAGI. Deletions cut 4 bases from V and 6 bases from J, with 16 bases between. CDR3 DNA sequence: TGTGCCAGCAGTTGCGGGAACGACGCGTGCGAGCAGTACTTC. Its translation: CASSCGNDACEQYF.

The chain recombines TRBV6-2 or TRBV6-3 with TRBJ2-7; 7 nucleotides agree with TRBD1. The germline gives CDR1 MNHEY, CDR2 SVGEGT. V shed 2 bases and J 0 bases; nucleotides not matched to a gene: 7. This CDR3 has 16 amino acids. The CDR3 sequence: CASSYPSGTVSYEQYF. The CDR3 region has the DNA TGTGCCAGCAGTTACCCTTCCGGGACAGTCTCCTACGAGCAGTACTTC.